What follows are 11 T cell receptor beta chains derived from one specimen sequenced in a study of shared clonotypes between healthy human individuals. The protocol was immunoSEQ multiplex PCR, while the TCRdb copy is restricted to in-frame clones and leaves out a portion. The sample consists of about 340,000 clones, around 70% of them appearing once. Source material: memory CD4+ T cells sorted from blood. Subset of the sample: CD45RA-negative fraction. The receptors were gathered from a young man in good health.

This rearrangement joins TRBV18 to TRBJ2-3, with TRBD2 matching 16 bases. After removal of 3 bases from V and 2 bases from J, the junction contained 8 bases not matched to a gene. The germline CDR1 and CDR2 sequences are KGHSH and LQKENI. The CDR3 contains 19 residues. CDR3 nucleotide sequence: TGTGCCAGCTCACCGCGCGTGGGACTAGCGGGAGGGCCCACAGATACGCAGTATTTT. Its protein is CASSPRVGLAGGPTDTQYF.

CDR3 bases: TGTGCCAGCAGCTTGTTGCAGACTAGCTACGAGCAGTACTTC. It is translated as CASSLLQTSYEQYF. This sequence joins TRBV7-6 and TRBJ2-7; D is perhaps TRBD2 (6 bases). CDR3 length: 14 amino acids. V lost 3 bases and J 3 bases, leaving 12 bases between the germline ends. Germline V gene data show CDR1 as SGHVS and CDR2 as FNYEAQ.

This clone was detected a few times. The chain recombines TRBV7-3 with TRBJ1-4, with unresolved D. In germline, CDR1 is SGHTA, CDR2 FQGTGA. Trimming cost V 5 bases and J 8 bases, with 12 bases left between them. CDR3 length: 13 residues. Here the CDR3 reads CASSQNLGEKLFF. The DNA of the CDR3 is TGTGCCAGCAGCCAGAACCTCGGGGAAAAACTGTTTTTT.

This clone was recorded a few times. The rearrangement joins TRBV2 to TRBJ1-1; 9 bases map to TRBD1. CDR1 is SNHLY, CDR2 FYNNEI, per germline. The CDR3 sequence is 13 residues long. J gave up 11 bases and V 4 bases, and 8 bases lay outside the gene matches. The CDR3 spells CASSAFTGGSAFF. The CDR3 DNA reads TGTGCCAGCAGTGCGTTCACAGGGGGCTCTGCTTTCTTT.

The chain uses TRBV6-6 and TRBJ2-2; a possible D gene is TRBD1 (5 bases). From germline, CDR1 is MNHNY and CDR2 SVGAGI (reference sequence). The CDR3 spans 13 residues. V was clipped by 6 bases and J by 7 bases, with 12 bases between them. The CDR3 reads CASSPVGDGELFF. CDR3 nucleotide sequence: TGTGCCAGCAGCCCTGTAGGGGACGGGGAGCTGTTTTTT.

The CDR3 coding sequence is TGTGCCAGTCGCGAGGGGGCCACTGAAGCTTTCTTT. Protein sequence: CASREGATEAFF. This chain connects TRBV19 to TRBJ1-1, with 7 bases fitting TRBD1. With 8 bases clipped from V and 4 bases from J, the junction kept 4 bases outside the gene matches. The CDR3 runs to 12 residues. The germline CDR1 and CDR2 sequences are LNHDA and SQIVND (reference sequence). The whole variable domain, filled in from reference TRBV19 and TRBJ1-1, reads DGGITQSPKYLFRKEGQNVTLSCEQNLNHDAMYWYRQDPGQGLRLIYYSQIVNDFQKGDIAEGYSVSREKKESFPLTVTSAQKNPTAFYLCASREGATEAFFGQGTRLTVV.

The chain couples TRBV19 to TRBJ2-1; tentative D call: TRBD2 (6 bases). The CDR3 has 11 residues. The germline gives CDR1 LNHDA, CDR2 SQIVND (reference sequence). The CDR3 reads CAIGRSNEQFF. In DNA form, the CDR3 reads TGTGCTATCGGGAGAAGCAATGAGCAGTTCTTC.

The chain recombines TRBV5-4 with TRBJ2-1; 9 nucleotides match TRBD2. The CDR3 is 16 residues long. CDR1 SGHNT and CDR2 YYREEE come from the germline V gene (reference sequence). With 1 base clipped from V and 7 bases from J, the junction kept 9 bases outside the gene matches. The CDR3 here is CASSLTSGRRRNEQFF. The CDR3 DNA reads TGTGCCAGCAGCTTGACAAGCGGGAGGCGTAGAAATGAGCAGTTCTTC.

V usage is TRBV5-4 and J usage is TRBJ2-3; D remains unclear. Trimming shortened V by 4 bases and J by 2 bases, and 8 bases separated the two germline ends. This CDR3 has 13 amino acids. Germline CDR1 reads SGHNT; CDR2 reads YYREEE (reference sequence). The CDR3 loop is CASSPAYTDTQYF. In nucleotides, the CDR3 is TGTGCCAGCAGCCCCGCTTACACAGATACGCAGTATTTT. The entire variable domain, with the rest obtained from reference TRBV5-4 and TRBJ2-3, is as follows: ETGVTQSPTHLIKTRGQQVTLRCSSQSGHNTVSWYQQALGQGPQFIFQYYREEENGRGNFPPRFSGLQFPNYSSELNVNALELDDSALYLCASSPAYTDTQYFGPGTRLTVL.

The rearrangement uses TRBV13 and TRBJ1-2; 8 bases align to TRBD1. This CDR3 is 15 amino acids long. The germline V gene has CDR1 PRHDT and CDR2 FYEKMQ (reference sequence). Trimming cost V 1 base and J 4 bases; bases outside gene matches: 5. In nucleotides, the CDR3 is TGTGCCAGCAGCTTAGCCCAGGACAGGGCCTATGGCTACACCTTC. The encoded protein is CASSLAQDRAYGYTF.

A remark on this clone: The sample contains more than one DNA sequence encoding this CDR3. The chain employs TRBV7-8 and TRBJ2-3; D might be TRBD1 or TRBD2, each matching 5 bases. Trimming took 5 bases from V and 1 from J, leaving 13 bases between them. The CDR3 is 15 amino acids. Germline loops: CDR1 SGHVS, CDR2 FQNEAQ. The CDR3 spells CASSPQGRGTDTQYF. DNA of the CDR3: TGTGCCAGCAGCCCGCAGGGACGGGGCACAGATACGCAGTATTTT.